This TCR beta chain stems from a study of STAT3 mutations in large granular lymphocyte leukemia (dated by TCRdb to about 2019). General notes on the study: About half of the T-LGLL patients who underwent longitudinal sequencing carried canonical activating STAT3 mutations. From an initial cohort of roughly 210 LGL patients, under 20 representative T-LGLL cases were picked for longitudinal TCRbeta and STAT3 sequencing. To reconstruct clonal hierarchy and dynamics, serial deep sequencing of TCRbeta CDR3 and STAT3 was performed in patients with T-cell large granular lymphocyte leukemia. As controls, the study also included longitudinal sequencing of a couple of patients with natural killer LGL leukemia. On average, sequencing was done at 4 time points per patient, with the number of samplings ranging from 2 to 8. One or more immunosuppressive therapy regimens were given to more than half of T-LGLL patients, and hematologic response was seen in about 43% of the treated patients. On the study overall, not on this receptor specifically: Because no samples were available when a clone first appeared, clonal expansion was inferred from samplings taken at other points. The burden of the dominant TCR clone was higher than the STAT3 mutant burden in several patients, which suggests that the STAT3 mutation arose secondarily inside a clone that had already expanded. At least one immunodominant TCRbeta clonotype was present in every T-LGLL patient, and multiple immunodominant subclonotypes appeared in about half of the T-LGLL patients. Because codominant clonotypes persisted in some patients, a small but highly pathogenic clone may have been missed. TCR clonotype switching after therapy was seen in about 30% of the 18 patients, with all newly emerging clones being STAT3 wild type. Linking therapy response to changes in TCR clonal burden was complicated by variable intervals between samplings and by differing treatment regimens.

An Illumina MiSeq was used to sequence the TCRbeta libraries, yielding an average of about 41,000 productive templates per sample. Multiplex PCR amplification was used to generate TCRbeta CDR3 libraries with the immunoSEQ assay. Per the original workflow: Repertoire diversity was calculated as previously defined, and values close to 0 indicated extremely monoclonal samples. TCRdb took over this immuneACCESS table, retaining in-frame rearrangements with V and J assigned. Such tables are incomplete; in checked studies, under half of the missing clones stem from an unresolved V gene, and the remainder is unexplained. That table furnishes V, J and clone size, whereas the DNA furnished D and trimming. The sample profile shows around 30,000 clones; approximately 83% of them were found once. Roughly 13% of the sample belongs to the ten largest clones. The same DNA, extracted from blood mononuclear cells, served for both TCR sequencing and STAT3 sequencing.

For this clone: Its antigen is still unknown. No quality values exist for individual bases; no much larger clone is one base distant.

Its CDR3 holds 16 amino acids, cysteine through phenylalanine. The DNA shown is the 48-base CDR3, in frame from base 1. Compared with germline, V lacks 4 bases and J lacks 2 bases; bases without a gene match: 6. Via the germline V gene, CDR1 is SGHRS and CDR2 YFSETQ. The clonotype originates from a man in his 60s with T-cell large granular lymphocyte leukemia. Some clones in this sample may be carry-over from other donors' samples. The age is the age at diagnosis. Material for sequencing was peripheral blood mononuclear cells. The chain is encoded by TRBV5-1 joined to TRBJ2-6; the junction holds 7 bases that match TRBD2. The nucleotide sequence is given as TGCGCCAGCAGCCTGTGGGGGGGTGCTGGGGCCAACGTCCTGACTTTC. It encodes CASSLWGGAGANVLTF.